This TCR beta chain came from a study of T-cell reconstitution after alpha-beta-depleted transplantation in children. Germline-derived CDR1 and CDR2 are SGHRS and YFSETQ. The CDR3 runs 17 residues. Trimming shortened V by 0 bases and J by 2 bases, and 16 bases separated the two germline ends. A library of TCRbeta sequences, prepared with unique molecular identifiers, was generated. Using its own MiXCR run on the PCR reads, TCRdb lists one record per CDR3 protein. The sample has about 540,000 distinct CDR3 sequences, 27% seen once. This chain links TRBV5-1 with TRBJ2-3; D is perhaps TRBD2 (5 bases). Here the sequenced sample was PBMCs, taken before TCRalphabeta/CD19-depleted stem cell transplant. This receptor was obtained from a boy under two years old with Wiskott-Aldrich syndrome, due to receive a stem cell transplant. Written as DNA, the CDR3 is TGCGCCAGCAGCTTGGGCCCCGCCGGGGAAATCACAGATACGCAGTATTTT. The encoded protein is CASSLGPAGEITDTQYF.